A selection of T cell receptor beta chains follows, all from one sample in a study of blood T cells in healthy people across ages. TCRdb processed the 5' RACE reads anew with MiXCR; each CDR3 protein has one entry. The data show around 690,000 distinct CDR3 sequences, approximately 59% seen once. What was sequenced was blood. The source of these receptors is a man aged 55 to 70 in good health. Both conserved end residues are part of each CDR3. The D gene is left open where the match is weak. Not every row has a clone size; where given, it reads once, few, many or a size class.

>TRBD2|16|TRBJ2-3|few|TRBV3-1
CASSQSRGGSTDTQYF
TGTGCCAGCAGCCAATCGCGGGGGGGAAGCACAGATACGCAGTATTTT
>.|15|TRBJ2-3|.|TRBV10-1
CASSEGDIRTDTQYF
TGCGCCAGCAGTGAGGGGGACATTCGCACAGATACGCAGTATTTT
>.|13|TRBJ2-7|.|TRBV3-1
CASSQESPYEQYF
TGTGCCAGCAGCCAGGAAAGTCCCTACGAGCAGTACTTC
>TRBD1|15|TRBJ2-7|few|TRBV6-5
CASSYRTGESYEQYF
TGTGCCAGCAGTTATCGGACAGGAGAGTCCTACGAGCAGTACTTC
>.|14|TRBJ2-5|once|TRBV7-8
CASSTQAGRETQYF
TGTGCCAGCAGCACCCAGGCAGGGAGAGAGACCCAGTACTTC
>.|15|TRBJ2-7|.|TRBV21-1
CASNYRDRGWHEQYF
TGTGCCAGCAACTACCGGGACAGGGGATGGCACGAGCAGTACTTC
>.|11|TRBJ2-1|.|TRBV11-2
CASSLEPLVFF
TGTGCCAGCAGCTTAGAGCCTCTAGTGTTCTTC
>.|12|TRBJ2-1|few|TRBV14
CASSQDTGEQFF
TGTGCCAGCAGCCAAGATACGGGTGAGCAGTTCTTC
>.|15|TRBJ2-5|.|TRBV5-1
CASSSLSGGQETQYF
TGCGCCAGCAGCTCCCTCTCCGGGGGCCAAGAGACCCAGTACTTC
>.|15|TRBJ2-1|.|TRBV20-1
CSARLLGSSYNEQFF
TGCAGTGCTAGACTACTAGGGAGCTCCTACAATGAGCAGTTCTTC
>TRBD2|15|TRBJ2-3|.|TRBV5-1
CASRTSGAPTDTQYF
TGCGCCAGCAGGACTAGCGGGGCTCCCACAGATACGCAGTATTTT
>TRBD2|15|TRBJ2-3|.|TRBV29-1
CSGTTSGASTDTQYF
TGCAGCGGAACGACTAGCGGGGCAAGCACAGATACGCAGTATTTT
>.|14|TRBJ1-2|.|TRBV5-1
CASSFGGIGYGYTF
TGCGCCAGCAGCTTCGGGGGTATTGGCTATGGCTACACCTTC
>TRBD1|16|TRBJ2-1|few|TRBV18
CASSQIGGQGASEQFF
TGTGCCAGCTCACAAATAGGGGGACAGGGGGCGAGTGAGCAGTTCTTC
>TRBD1|13|TRBJ2-2|once|TRBV12-3/TRBV12-4
CASRTGDTGELFF
TGTGCCAGCAGAACAGGGGACACCGGGGAGCTGTTTTTT
>TRBD1|18|TRBJ2-7|.|TRBV5-1
CASSLALHRTGSSYEQYF
TGCGCCAGCAGCTTGGCCTTGCATAGGACAGGGAGCTCCTACGAGCAGTACTTC
>TRBD2|16|TRBJ2-1|.|TRBV7-6
CASSLRAAGGPDEQFF
TGTGCCAGCAGCTTAAGGGCGGCGGGGGGGCCTGACGAGCAGTTCTTC
>.|15|TRBJ2-7|few|TRBV10-3
CAISEGQLSSYEQYF
TGTGCCATCAGTGAGGGTCAGCTGAGCTCCTACGAGCAGTACTTC
>.|15|TRBJ1-1|few|TRBV7-2
CASSFYGTGGTEAFF
TGTGCCAGCAGCTTTTACGGGACGGGGGGCACTGAAGCTTTCTTT
>.|13|TRBJ2-1|.|TRBV29-1
CSVDSWRGNEQFF
TGCAGCGTTGACTCCTGGAGGGGCAATGAGCAGTTCTTC